This T cell receptor beta chain was found in a study of blood T cell repertoires in COVID-19. This CDR3 has 15 amino acids. Trimming at V came to 1 base and at J to 5 bases, leaving 5 bases not matched to a gene. Germline V gene sequence: CDR1 SGHTA, CDR2 FQGNSA. Assay used: immunoSEQ multiplex PCR; TCRdb lists only in-frame clones, some missing. The table includes 250,000 or so clones, around 87% detected once. The J gene is TRBJ1-2, the V gene TRBV7-2, with 9 bases aligning to TRBD1. The receptor's source is a woman aged 55-70 years with COVID-19, enrolled during active disease. The material sequenced was peripheral blood. The CDR3 DNA sequence: TGTGCCAGCAGCTTAGGCAGGACAGGGGATTATGGCTACACCTTC. This translates into CASSLGRTGDYGYTF.